These T cell receptor beta chains were read from a single sample in a study of shared clonotypes between healthy human individuals. Measured with immunoSEQ multiplex PCR; TCRdb has only the in-frame clones, and not every one. This table has about 380,000 clones, 96% appearing once. The sample comprised memory CD8+ T cells sorted from blood. The receptors were sampled from a man aged 30 to 45 in good health. The CDR3 runs from the conserved cysteine through the conserved F or W. The order of the fields is D gene, V gene, J gene, clone size, CDR3 DNA, CDR3 protein. D genes are given only for firm matches. Only part of the rows carry a size: once, few, many, or a class if the clone is expanded.

D gene: NA; V gene: TRBV28; J gene: TRBJ1-5; clone size: NA; CDR3 DNA: TGTGCCAGCATCCCACTTCAGGGTGAGCCCCAGCATTTT; CDR3 protein: CASIPLQGEPQHF
D gene: TRBD1; V gene: TRBV30; J gene: TRBJ2-7; clone size: NA; CDR3 DNA: TGTGCCTGGAAGACAGGGGGTAGATACGAGCAGTACTTC; CDR3 protein: CAWKTGGRYEQYF
D gene: NA; V gene: TRBV6-1; J gene: TRBJ1-3; clone size: NA; CDR3 DNA: TGTGCCAGCAAGTCAGGAAACTCTGGAAACACCATATATTTT; CDR3 protein: CASKSGNSGNTIYF
D gene: NA; V gene: TRBV11-1; J gene: TRBJ2-2; clone size: NA; CDR3 DNA: TGTGCCAGCAGCTTAGAGGGGGAGCTGTTTTTT; CDR3 protein: CASSLEGELFF
D gene: NA; V gene: TRBV7-2; J gene: TRBJ2-4; clone size: NA; CDR3 DNA: TGTGCCAGCAGCTTAGCGGCCAAAAACATTCAGTACTTC; CDR3 protein: CASSLAAKNIQYF
D gene: NA; V gene: TRBV18; J gene: TRBJ2-1; clone size: NA; CDR3 DNA: TGTGCCAGCTCACCACTCTTCTGGGACGCACGCTACAATGAGCAGTTCTTC; CDR3 protein: CASSPLFWDARYNEQFF
D gene: NA; V gene: TRBV6-4; J gene: TRBJ2-2; clone size: NA; CDR3 DNA: TGTGCCAGCAGCGAGGGACTCTGGTCGTCCGGGGAGCTGTTTTTT; CDR3 protein: CASSEGLWSSGELFF
D gene: NA; V gene: TRBV5-4; J gene: TRBJ2-3; clone size: NA; CDR3 DNA: TGTGCCAGCAGCCTTAGCGGCACAGATACGCAGTATTTT; CDR3 protein: CASSLSGTDTQYF
D gene: NA; V gene: TRBV5-6; J gene: TRBJ2-4; clone size: NA; CDR3 DNA: TGTGCCAGCAGCTTGGGGGCAGACATTCAGTACTTC; CDR3 protein: CASSLGADIQYF
D gene: TRBD1; V gene: TRBV29-1; J gene: TRBJ2-3; clone size: NA; CDR3 DNA: TGCAGCGTCCGACAGGGGGGCACAGATACGCAGTATTTT; CDR3 protein: CSVRQGGTDTQYF
D gene: NA; V gene: TRBV10-3; J gene: TRBJ2-5; clone size: NA; CDR3 DNA: TGTGCCATCAGTGAGTCGTTATATCAAGAGACCCAGTACTTC; CDR3 protein: CAISESLYQETQYF
D gene: NA; V gene: TRBV5-5; J gene: TRBJ1-2; clone size: once; CDR3 DNA: TGTGCCAGCGGAGGAATTAACTATGGCTACACCTTC; CDR3 protein: CASGGINYGYTF
D gene: NA; V gene: TRBV30; J gene: TRBJ1-5; clone size: NA; CDR3 DNA: TGTGCCTGGAGCATCTCGGGGGATCAGCCCCAGCATTTT; CDR3 protein: CAWSISGDQPQHF
D gene: NA; V gene: TRBV28; J gene: TRBJ2-3; clone size: NA; CDR3 DNA: TGTGCCAGCACTCAGGGAGATACGCAGTATTTT; CDR3 protein: CASTQGDTQYF
D gene: NA; V gene: TRBV5-4; J gene: TRBJ2-1; clone size: NA; CDR3 DNA: TGTGCCAGCAGCTTGTTCCCGAGGAGTAGCCCGAGGGAGAATGAGCAGTTCTTC; CDR3 protein: CASSLFPRSSPRENEQFF
D gene: NA; V gene: TRBV6-1; J gene: TRBJ2-7; clone size: NA; CDR3 DNA: TGTGCCAGCAGTGAAATTTACGAGCAGTACTTC; CDR3 protein: CASSEIYEQYF
D gene: TRBD1; V gene: TRBV5-1; J gene: TRBJ2-7; clone size: once; CDR3 DNA: TGCGCCAGCAGCTTGCCAGCCGGGACAGCTAAATACGAGCAGTACTTC; CDR3 protein: CASSLPAGTAKYEQYF
D gene: NA; V gene: TRBV6-5; J gene: TRBJ1-5; clone size: NA; CDR3 DNA: TGTGCCAGCAGTTACAGTAGCAATCAGCCCCAGCATTTT; CDR3 protein: CASSYSSNQPQHF
D gene: NA; V gene: TRBV29-1; J gene: TRBJ1-1; clone size: NA; CDR3 DNA: TGCAGCGTCGGCCGAGGGGACACTGAAGCTTTCTTT; CDR3 protein: CSVGRGDTEAFF
D gene: NA; V gene: TRBV5-6; J gene: TRBJ1-3; clone size: NA; CDR3 DNA: TGTGCCAGCAGCTTGGGACACTCTGGAAACACCATATATTTT; CDR3 protein: CASSLGHSGNTIYF
D gene: NA; V gene: TRBV5-6; J gene: TRBJ2-7; clone size: NA; CDR3 DNA: TGTGCCAGCAGCTTGGCGACACAATCCTACGAGCAGTACTTC; CDR3 protein: CASSLATQSYEQYF
D gene: NA; V gene: TRBV27; J gene: TRBJ2-6; clone size: once; CDR3 DNA: TGTGCCAGCGGAATTGTGGGCGGGGCCAACGTCCTGACTTTC; CDR3 protein: CASGIVGGANVLTF
D gene: TRBD2; V gene: TRBV19; J gene: TRBJ2-5; clone size: NA; CDR3 DNA: TGTGCCAGTAGTACAGCGGGAGCAGAGACCCAGTACTTC; CDR3 protein: CASSTAGAETQYF
D gene: NA; V gene: TRBV7-8; J gene: TRBJ2-7; clone size: NA; CDR3 DNA: TGTGCCAGCAGCTTAGGAGGCGGACGCTTCTCCTACGAGCAGTACTTC; CDR3 protein: CASSLGGGRFSYEQYF
D gene: NA; V gene: TRBV28; J gene: TRBJ2-7; clone size: once; CDR3 DNA: TGTGCCAGCATTGGGGGGGCCAACGAGCAGTACTTC; CDR3 protein: CASIGGANEQYF
D gene: NA; V gene: TRBV28; J gene: TRBJ1-1; clone size: once; CDR3 DNA: TGTGCCACCGGGGCGGGGATAGTTGAAGCTTTCTTT; CDR3 protein: CATGAGIVEAFF
D gene: TRBD2; V gene: TRBV5-1; J gene: TRBJ2-5; clone size: NA; CDR3 DNA: TGCGCCAGCAGCTTGGCCCCGGGACTAGCGGACTTCCCACAAGAGACCCAGTACTTC; CDR3 protein: CASSLAPGLADFPQETQYF
D gene: TRBD2; V gene: TRBV7-3; J gene: TRBJ2-1; clone size: NA; CDR3 DNA: TGTGCCAGCAGCACAAGCGGGGTCCCCTACAATGAGCAGTTCTTC; CDR3 protein: CASSTSGVPYNEQFF
D gene: NA; V gene: TRBV28; J gene: TRBJ2-7; clone size: NA; CDR3 DNA: TGTGCCAGCAGTTTAACGGTAAGCTCCTACGAGCAGTACTTC; CDR3 protein: CASSLTVSSYEQYF
D gene: NA; V gene: TRBV10-3; J gene: TRBJ2-3; clone size: NA; CDR3 DNA: TGTGCCATCAGTGTAGACAGCTACACAGATACGCAGTATTTT; CDR3 protein: CAISVDSYTDTQYF
D gene: NA; V gene: TRBV19; J gene: TRBJ2-3; clone size: NA; CDR3 DNA: TGTGCCAGTAGTATGCAGTGGGGAGATACGCAGTATTTT; CDR3 protein: CASSMQWGDTQYF
D gene: NA; V gene: TRBV6-6; J gene: TRBJ2-7; clone size: NA; CDR3 DNA: TGTGCCAGCCGTCTGGCGGCCGAGCAGTACTTC; CDR3 protein: CASRLAAEQYF
D gene: TRBD1; V gene: TRBV5-1; J gene: TRBJ2-5; clone size: NA; CDR3 DNA: TGCGCCAGCAGCTTAGACAGGGACGAGACCCAGTACTTC; CDR3 protein: CASSLDRDETQYF
D gene: TRBD1; V gene: TRBV28; J gene: TRBJ1-5; clone size: NA; CDR3 DNA: TGTGCCAGCAGTTTCGGGACAGGGGAGCATTTT; CDR3 protein: CASSFGTGEHF
D gene: NA; V gene: TRBV20-1; J gene: TRBJ2-3; clone size: NA; CDR3 DNA: TGCAGTGAGATCGGGCCAGATACGCAGTATTTT; CDR3 protein: CSEIGPDTQYF
D gene: TRBD2; V gene: TRBV2; J gene: TRBJ2-7; clone size: NA; CDR3 DNA: TGTGCCACCCAACCCCGGGGGGGGGCCTACGAGCAGTACTTC; CDR3 protein: CATQPRGGAYEQYF
D gene: TRBD1; V gene: TRBV28; J gene: TRBJ1-2; clone size: NA; CDR3 DNA: TGTGCCAGCAGTTCCCCAGACAGGGCTGGCTACACCTTC; CDR3 protein: CASSSPDRAGYTF
D gene: TRBD2; V gene: TRBV27; J gene: TRBJ2-1; clone size: once; CDR3 DNA: TGTGCCAGCAGCCTTAATCCCGGGAGGTCCTTCTACAATGAGCAGTTCTTC; CDR3 protein: CASSLNPGRSFYNEQFF
D gene: TRBD1; V gene: TRBV4-1; J gene: TRBJ2-7; clone size: NA; CDR3 DNA: TGCGCCAGCAGCCAAGCCGGGACAGGAATATACGAGCAGTACTTC; CDR3 protein: CASSQAGTGIYEQYF
D gene: NA; V gene: TRBV18; J gene: TRBJ1-5; clone size: NA; CDR3 DNA: TGTGCCAGCTCACCAAATAGCCGCAATCAGCCCCAGCATTTT; CDR3 protein: CASSPNSRNQPQHF
D gene: TRBD2; V gene: TRBV19; J gene: TRBJ2-1; clone size: NA; CDR3 DNA: TGTGCCAGTAGTATACGTTCTAGCGGGGTTTACAATGAGCAGTTCTTC; CDR3 protein: CASSIRSSGVYNEQFF
D gene: NA; V gene: TRBV4-1; J gene: TRBJ2-4; clone size: NA; CDR3 DNA: TGCGCCAGCAGCCAAGTCTTCAGGGGATATCGCATTCAGTACTTC; CDR3 protein: CASSQVFRGYRIQYF
D gene: TRBD2; V gene: TRBV5-6; J gene: TRBJ2-3; clone size: NA; CDR3 DNA: TGTGCCAGCAGCGGGGGACTAGCGGATTACGATACGCAGTATTTT; CDR3 protein: CASSGGLADYDTQYF
D gene: NA; V gene: TRBV13; J gene: TRBJ2-5; clone size: NA; CDR3 DNA: TGTGCCAGCAGCTTAGCATACCAAGAGACCCAGTACTTC; CDR3 protein: CASSLAYQETQYF
D gene: TRBD1; V gene: TRBV2; J gene: TRBJ2-5; clone size: NA; CDR3 DNA: TGTGCCAGCAGTGAGTTGACAGGGGGCCGGGAGACCCAGTACTTC; CDR3 protein: CASSELTGGRETQYF
D gene: NA; V gene: TRBV14; J gene: TRBJ2-1; clone size: NA; CDR3 DNA: TGTGCCAGCAGCCTAGCACGCTACAATGAGCAGTTCTTC; CDR3 protein: CASSLARYNEQFF
D gene: NA; V gene: TRBV27; J gene: TRBJ1-2; clone size: NA; CDR3 DNA: TGTGCCAGCAGTTTAAAAGACAACTATGGCTACACCTTC; CDR3 protein: CASSLKDNYGYTF
D gene: NA; V gene: TRBV7-9; J gene: TRBJ1-3; clone size: NA; CDR3 DNA: TGTGCCAGCAGCTTAGTTACCGGTGGAAACACCATATATTTT; CDR3 protein: CASSLVTGGNTIYF
D gene: TRBD2; V gene: TRBV18; J gene: TRBJ2-2; clone size: NA; CDR3 DNA: TGTGCCAGCTCACCAAGGCTAGCGGGATACACCGGGGAGCTGTTTTTT; CDR3 protein: CASSPRLAGYTGELFF
D gene: NA; V gene: TRBV7-9; J gene: TRBJ2-7; clone size: few; CDR3 DNA: TGTGCCAGCAGCTTAGGAGGGGTCGAGCAGTACTTC; CDR3 protein: CASSLGGVEQYF
D gene: TRBD2; V gene: TRBV28; J gene: TRBJ2-1; clone size: NA; CDR3 DNA: TGTGCCAGCAGCCAACCCGGACTAGCGGGAGGGGATGAGCAGTTCTTC; CDR3 protein: CASSQPGLAGGDEQFF
D gene: NA; V gene: TRBV19; J gene: TRBJ1-1; clone size: few; CDR3 DNA: TGTGCCAGTAGTGCCGCGACTCCTCACCGTCCTACGAACACTGAAGCTTTCTTT; CDR3 protein: CASSAATPHRPTNTEAFF